The 20 T cell receptor beta chains reported below all come from one sample, sequenced in a study of blood T cell repertoires in COVID-19. The data were produced by immunoSEQ multiplex PCR, yet TCRdb's version contains in-frame clones alone and is incomplete. The repertoire holds over 200,000 clones, with 70% to 85% as singletons. Sequencing input: PBMCs or T cells enriched from blood (not recorded which). These receptor sequences come from a man between 60 and 75 years old who had recovered from COVID-19.

This clone was seen once. J is TRBJ2-7 and V is TRBV6-2 or TRBV6-3; 8 bases agree with TRBD1. CDR3 length: 15 residues. Germline loops: CDR1 MNHEY, CDR2 SVGEGT. The V gene end was trimmed by 2 bases and the J gene end by 5 bases; junction bases not matched to a gene: 8. CDR3 sequence: CASSYATGGVHEQYF. The DNA of the CDR3 is TGTGCCAGCAGTTACGCCACAGGGGGTGTCCACGAGCAGTACTTC.

The genes are TRBV7-2 and TRBJ2-3, with unresolved D. Germline-derived CDR1 and CDR2 are SGHTA and FQGNSA. Trimming left V 1 base short and J 2 bases short, with 7 bases between. The CDR3 runs 14 residues. CDR3 sequence: CASSLGVPTDTQYF. CDR3 sequence (DNA): TGTGCCAGCAGCTTAGGAGTTCCCACAGATACGCAGTATTTT.

The chain carries TRBV7-2 and TRBJ1-3; 7 bases agree with TRBD1. This CDR3 has 17 residues. Trimming removed 5 bases from V and 0 bases from J; junction bases left unmatched: 10. Germline V CDR1 and CDR2: SGHTA, FQGNSA. In DNA, the CDR3 is TGTGCCAGCAGCCCAGGGGGACAGCGAGTCTCTGGAAACACCATATATTTT. Translation gives CASSPGGQRVSGNTIYF.

CDR3 sequence reads: CASSNQIHSGNTIYF. The CDR3 DNA sequence: TGTGCCAGTAGTAACCAGATACACTCTGGAAACACCATATATTTT. The chain carries TRBV19 and TRBJ1-3, with D unresolved. This CDR3 is built from 15 residues. Trimming cost V 4 bases and J 0 bases, with 10 bases left between them. CDR1 LNHDA and CDR2 SQIVND come from the germline V gene (reference sequence).

The chain combines TRBV6-2 or TRBV6-3 with TRBJ1-5; TRBD1 is a possible D gene (5 bases). Per germline, CDR1 MNHEY and CDR2 SVGEGT. Trimming removed 0 bases from V and 4 bases from J, with 10 bases in between. This CDR3 region has 15 residues. For the CDR3, the DNA is TGTGCCAGCAGTTACTCTGGGGGGGGAAATCAGCCCCAGCATTTT. It codes for CASSYSGGGNQPQHF.

The rearrangement links TRBV18 to TRBJ1-1, with a tentative D call TRBD1 (5 bases). The V gene lost 3 bases and the J gene lost 7 bases, with 12 bases spanning the gap. CDR3 length: 13 residues. Germline CDR1 is KGHSH and CDR2 is LQKENI. The CDR3 sequence: CASSPGAQGEAFF. DNA of the CDR3: TGTGCCAGCTCACCTGGGGCCCAGGGTGAAGCTTTCTTT.

V is TRBV3-1 (or the pseudogene TRBV3-2) and J is TRBJ2-7; the match to TRBD1 covers 8 bases. Looked up from germline, CDR1 is LGHDT and CDR2 is YNNKEL (reference sequence). V lost 1 base to trimming and J lost 4 bases; unmatched junction nucleotides: 9. The CDR3 runs to 16 residues. The CDR3 nucleotides read TGTGCCAGCAGCCAAGGCGGTGGACAGGGTCTATACGAGCAGTACTTC. Amino acids: CASSQGGGQGLYEQYF.

This clone was counted a single time. The chain combines TRBV7-2 with TRBJ1-5; 7 bases align to TRBD1. This CDR3 region has 15 residues. V lost 4 bases and J lost 4; bases outside the gene matches: 7. Germline V gives CDR1 SGHTA, CDR2 FQGNSA. The CDR3 region is CASSSTGTVNQPQHF. Written as DNA, the CDR3 is TGTGCCAGCAGCTCAACCGGGACAGTAAATCAGCCCCAGCATTTT.

A remark on this clone: Different DNA sequences within this sample yield the same CDR3. V is TRBV6-2 or TRBV6-3 and J is TRBJ2-7, with TRBD1 matching 8 bases. There are 13 residues in the CDR3. Germline-derived CDR1 and CDR2 are MNHEY and SVGEGT. J lost 3 bases, V lost 3 bases, and 1 base had no gene match. Written as DNA, the CDR3 is TGTGCCAGCAGTTATGACAGGGGCTACGAGCAGTACTTC. Translation: CASSYDRGYEQYF.

Of note for this clone: Other DNA sequences within the sample encode an identical CDR3. V usage is TRBV30 and J usage is TRBJ1-1; D is unclear. Trimming removed 0 bases from V and 3 bases from J, with 8 bases in between. This CDR3 has 13 amino acids. Germline-derived CDR1 and CDR2 are GTSNPN and SVGIG (reference sequence). The CDR3 coding sequence is TGTGCCTGGAGTGTAAATCGCGACACTGAAGCTTTCTTT. Residues: CAWSVNRDTEAFF.

The chain uses TRBV19 and TRBJ1-2; TRBD1 might be the D (5 bases). CDR3 length equals 13 residues. Germline CDR1 reads LNHDA; CDR2 reads SQIVND (reference sequence). V was trimmed by 0 bases and J by 7 bases, leaving 9 bases between them. The CDR3 bases are TGTGCCAGTAGTATAGATCGGGGGAGTGGCTACACCTTC. Its protein is CASSIDRGSGYTF.

This clone was seen a few times. The V call is TRBV28, the J call TRBJ1-1, with TRBD1 identical over 9 bases. This CDR3 is built from 14 residues. The V and J ends lost 1 base and 12 bases, in that order; junction bases with no gene match: 9. The V gene's germline CDR1 is MDHEN and CDR2 SYDVKM. The CDR3 is CASSLLWTGALPFF. The CDR3 nucleotides read TGTGCCAGCAGTTTATTATGGACAGGGGCTTTGCCTTTCTTT.

V and J are TRBV7-8 and TRBJ2-7; TRBD2 matches 12 bases. Germline CDR1 SGHVS, CDR2 FQNEAQ. After removal of 5 bases from V and 0 bases from J, the junction contained 5 bases not matched to a gene. This CDR3 region has 16 residues. CDR3 residues: CASSGGLAGRSYEQYF. As DNA, the CDR3 is TGTGCCAGCAGCGGCGGACTAGCGGGGCGCTCCTACGAGCAGTACTTC.

V is TRBV19 and J is TRBJ2-6, with D maybe TRBD2 (7 bases). With 7 bases removed from V and 1 base from J, the gap between germline ends came to 14 bases. The CDR3 runs 16 residues. Germline assignment: CDR1 LNHDA and CDR2 SQIVND (reference sequence). The CDR3 loop reads CASKGGAKSGANVLTF. The CDR3 region has the DNA TGTGCCAGTAAAGGGGGGGCGAAGTCTGGGGCCAACGTCCTGACTTTC.

V usage is TRBV5-5 and J usage is TRBJ1-1; D possibly corresponds to TRBD1 (5 bases). Deletions cut 2 bases from V and 1 base from J, with 9 bases between. The CDR3 runs 14 residues. Germline lookup yields CDR1 SGHKS and CDR2 YYEKEE (reference sequence). The CDR3 DNA sequence: TGTGCCAGCAGCTTTGGGGCCCCGAACACTGAAGCTTTCTTT. Its translation: CASSFGAPNTEAFF.

The rearrangement links TRBV5-1 to TRBJ2-1, with 7 nucleotides matching TRBD1. With V trimmed by 4 bases and J by 3 bases, 7 bases remained unmatched. The CDR3 length is 15 residues. Germline loops: CDR1 SGHRS, CDR2 YFSETQ. In nucleotides, the CDR3 is TGCGCCAGCAGCAGAACCGGACAGGACTACAATGAGCAGTTCTTC. Its protein product is CASSRTGQDYNEQFF.

The chain joins TRBV30 to TRBJ1-3, with D possibly TRBD1 on 5 matching bases. CDR1 GTSNPN and CDR2 SVGIG come from the germline V gene (reference sequence). The CDR3 is 15 residues long. Trimming stripped 0 bases from V and 2 bases from J, with 11 bases between. The DNA of the CDR3 is TGTGCCTGGAGTGTATCTGGCAGGGCTGGAAACACCATATATTTT. Translating gives CAWSVSGRAGNTIYF.

V usage is TRBV11-2 and J usage is TRBJ2-3, with 10 bases aligning to TRBD2. The CDR3 is 15 amino acids. J was trimmed by 2 bases and V by 3 bases; bases with no gene match: 2. In germline, CDR1 is SGHAT, CDR2 FQNNGV. The CDR3, as DNA: TGTGCCAGCAGCTTTCTAGCGGGGGCCACAGATACGCAGTATTTT. It codes for CASSFLAGATDTQYF.

The chain links TRBV18 to TRBJ1-6; tentatively, D is TRBD1 (6 bases). The germline CDR1 and CDR2 sequences are KGHSH and LQKENI. The CDR3 covers 16 residues. Trimming took off 6 bases at V and 1 base at J, with 13 bases between the two ends. The CDR3 here is CASSVTGQSYNSPLHF. CDR3 DNA: TGTGCCAGCTCGGTTACGGGACAATCCTATAATTCACCCCTCCACTTT.

The chain carries TRBV11-1 and TRBJ2-2, with D perhaps TRBD2 (5 bases). The CDR3 has 15 residues. V dropped 2 bases and J dropped 3 bases, with 10 bases sitting between them. Germline V CDR1 and CDR2: SGHAT, FQDESV (reference sequence). The CDR3 DNA follows: TGTGCCAGCAGCTTATCCCACGGGGACACCGGGGAGCTGTTTTTT. Its translation: CASSLSHGDTGELFF.